The sample holds a few counts of the clone carrying this T cell receptor (beta chain). The antigen is not known. Sequenced by immunoSEQ multiplex PCR; TCRdb stores in-frame clones only, minus some. This table has 20,000 to 30,000 clones, approximately 78% appearing once. The data were taken from a study of stem cell transplantation in POMP-related autoinflammatory disease. Overall study results and limits: Across all analyzed T-cell subsets, patients with PRAID tended toward reduced diversity and increased clonality. Fewer unique TRB V-J gene pairings were identified in patients with PRAID.

Source: CD4+ T cells from PBMCs, taken before stem cell transplantation. The clonotype comes from a human donor with POMP-related autoinflammation and immune dysregulation (PRAID).

CDR3: CASSLKVRVWSEAFF. CDR3 sequence (DNA): TGTGCCAGCAGCTTAAAGGTGCGGGTTTGGAGTGAAGCTTTCTTT. V usage is TRBV7-3 and J usage is TRBJ1-1; D not resolved. The CDR3 has 15 amino acids. Germline loops: CDR1 SGHTA, CDR2 FQGTGA. V lost 1 base, J lost 7 bases, and 16 bases lay in between.